Following are 21 T cell receptor beta chains from one sample sequenced in a study of OX40 agonist ivuxolimab in advanced cancers. Sequenced by immunoSEQ multiplex PCR; TCRdb stores in-frame clones only, minus some. The table includes about 63,000 clones, roughly 76% detected once. The starting material was CD4+ or CD8+ T cells sorted from blood, obtained in a trial of the OX40 agonist ivuxolimab. All receptors derive from an adult with an advanced solid tumor such as melanoma, head and neck, liver or kidney cancer.

This rearrangement joins TRBV6-6 to TRBJ2-7; D is possibly TRBD1 (6 bases). The CDR3 contains 13 residues. Germline V gene lookup returns CDR1 MNHNY and CDR2 SVGAGI (reference sequence). Trimming took 9 bases from V and 3 from J, leaving 15 bases between them. The CDR3 DNA sequence: TGTGCCAGTAAGGACAGCTGGGGCTACGAGCAGTACTTC. The encoded protein is CASKDSWGYEQYF.

The sample holds a few counts of this clone. This chain uses TRBV28 with TRBJ1-5; D unclear. The CDR3 runs to 15 residues. The ends were cut back, 3 bases at V and 3 bases at J, with 12 bases in the middle. Germline V lookup: CDR1 MDHEN, CDR2 SYDVKM. The CDR3 sequence: CASSFTWEFNQPQHF. CDR3 nucleotides: TGTGCCAGCAGTTTTACATGGGAATTCAATCAGCCCCAGCATTTT.

The chain is built from TRBV19 and TRBJ1-5, with a possible D match to TRBD1 (5 bases). Trimming took 7 bases from V and 0 from J, leaving 13 bases between them. This CDR3 has 15 residues. Germline CDR1 is LNHDA and CDR2 is SQIVND (reference sequence). CDR3 residues: CASTPGPHSNQPQHF. CDR3 DNA: TGTGCCAGTACCCCGGGACCGCATAGCAATCAGCCCCAGCATTTT.

This chain uses TRBV5-1 with TRBJ2-5, with no clear D. V was shortened by 0 bases and J by 4 bases, with 4 bases between the two germline ends. Germline values: CDR1 SGHRS, CDR2 YFSETQ. This CDR3 is built from 12 residues. The CDR3 bases are TGCGCCAGCAGCTTGGATAGAGAGACCCAGTACTTC. It encodes CASSLDRETQYF.

The V call is TRBV18, the J call TRBJ1-5; D is unclear. V lost 6 bases to trimming and J lost 4 bases, with 13 bases between them. The CDR3 covers 14 residues. The germline V gene encodes CDR1 KGHSH and CDR2 LQKENI. This CDR3 reads CASSRRAGNQPQHF. The CDR3 DNA reads as TGTGCCAGCTCCCGCCGGGCTGGGAATCAGCCCCAGCATTTT.

J is TRBJ2-1 and V is TRBV2, with 14 bases lining up with TRBD2. J gave up 8 bases and V 4 bases, and 4 bases lay outside the gene matches. Germline CDR1 reads SNHLY; CDR2 reads FYNNEI. CDR3 length equals 15 residues. CDR3 region: CASSAGLAGADEQFF. DNA of the CDR3: TGTGCCAGCAGTGCGGGACTAGCGGGAGCAGATGAGCAGTTCTTC.

The V gene is TRBV29-1, the J gene TRBJ2-3, with 12 positions matching TRBD2. CDR3 length: 17 residues. Germline V gene lookup returns CDR1 SQVTM and CDR2 ANQGSEA. V was pared by 8 bases and J by 0 bases, with 12 bases of the junction left unmatched. Here the CDR3 DNA reads TGCAGCCCGAGGCGACTAGCGGGGGTGGGCAGCACAGATACGCAGTATTTT. It encodes CSPRRLAGVGSTDTQYF.

V is TRBV5-5 and J is TRBJ2-7, with D tentatively TRBD1 or TRBD2 (5 bases each). CDR1 is SGHKS and CDR2 is YYEKEE in the germline V gene (reference sequence). The V end lost 7 bases, the J end lost 2 bases, and 16 bases lay between the germline ends. The CDR3 spans 14 residues. This CDR3 reads CASGEGQRAYEQYF. The CDR3 DNA is TGTGCCAGCGGAGAGGGGCAACGGGCCTACGAGCAGTACTTC.

The chain is built from TRBV11-3 and TRBJ1-5, with D possibly matching TRBD1 (5 bases). This CDR3 contains 16 residues. Germline assignment: CDR1 SGHNT and CDR2 YENEEA. Trimming took off 5 bases at V and 1 base at J, with 15 bases between the two ends. DNA for the CDR3: TGTGCCAGCAGCAGAGTGCCCCGGGACAGCAATCAGCCCCAGCATTTT. Protein: CASSRVPRDSNQPQHF.

The rearrangement joins TRBV6-1 to TRBJ1-1; D may be TRBD1 (5 bases). CDR1 and CDR2 (germline): MNHNS, SASEGT. The V gene lost 6 bases and the J gene lost 0 bases, with 8 bases spanning the gap. There are 13 residues in the CDR3. The CDR3: CASRETVNTEAFF. In DNA form, the CDR3 reads TGTGCCAGCAGGGAGACAGTGAACACTGAAGCTTTCTTT.

This clone appeared a few times. J is TRBJ2-3 and V is TRBV7-2; D is ambiguous. This CDR3 is built from 12 residues. The ends were cut back, 5 bases at V and 1 base at J, with 4 bases in the middle. CDR1 is SGHTA and CDR2 is FQGNSA in the germline V gene. This CDR3 reads CASSPRTDTQYF. The CDR3 bases are TGTGCCAGCAGCCCCCGCACAGATACGCAGTATTTT.

In its sample, this clone is medium-sized (0.01 to 0.1%). The chain links TRBV11-2 to TRBJ1-3; perhaps TRBD1 as D (5 bases). CDR3 length equals 14 residues. The V end was cut by 5 bases, the J end by 0 bases, with 8 bases between. Germline V gene sequence: CDR1 SGHAT, CDR2 FQNNGV. CDR3 region: CASSLQVSGNTIYF. The CDR3 DNA reads as TGTGCCAGCAGCCTACAGGTCTCTGGAAACACCATATATTTT.

The V gene is TRBV5-1, the J gene TRBJ2-3; TRBD2 agrees at 14 bases. Germline V gene lookup returns CDR1 SGHRS and CDR2 YFSETQ. Trimming took 3 bases from V and 5 from J; bases not matched to a gene: 8. This CDR3 spans 17 amino acids. For the CDR3, the DNA is TGCGCCAGCAGCTATCGACTAGCGGGAGGGCTGGGAGATACGCAGTATTTT. Translation: CASSYRLAGGLGDTQYF.

V and J are TRBV5-1 and TRBJ2-7, with 9 bases matching TRBD2. Trimming took 3 bases from V and 5 from J; bases not matched to a gene: 6. This CDR3 spans 14 amino acids. CDR1 is SGHRS and CDR2 is YFSETQ in the germline V gene. Here the CDR3 reads CASSYERGANEQYF. CDR3 nucleotides: TGCGCCAGCAGCTACGAGCGGGGGGCGAACGAGCAGTACTTC.

In regard to this clone: Other DNA variants within this sample encode the same CDR3. The chain links TRBV6-5 to TRBJ2-7; D gene ambiguous. Germline-derived CDR1 and CDR2 are MNHEY and SVGAGI. The CDR3 has 13 residues. V lost 6 bases and J lost 0, with 9 bases in between. The CDR3 protein is CASSRTGSYEQYF. CDR3 in DNA: TGTGCCAGCAGCAGGACCGGCTCCTACGAGCAGTACTTC.

The CDR3 nucleotides read TGCGCCAGCAGCTTGGACAGGGTCGGGAACACTGAAGCTTTCTTT. It translates to CASSLDRVGNTEAFF. The chain carries TRBV5-1 and TRBJ1-1, with D possibly TRBD1 on 6 matching bases. CDR3 length: 15 amino acids. V was shortened by 0 bases and J by 1 base, with 10 bases between the two germline ends. The V gene's germline CDR1 is SGHRS and CDR2 YFSETQ. The whole variable domain, remainder taken from reference TRBV5-1 and TRBJ1-1, is KAGVTQTPRYLIKTRGQQVTLSCSPISGHRSVSWYQQTPGQGLQFLFEYFSETQRNKGNFPGRFSGRQFSNSRSEMNVSTLELGDSALYLCASSLDRVGNTEAFFGQGTRLTVV.

The CDR3 region has the DNA TGCGCCAGCAGCTTGACTAGCGGGACTATCACCGGGGAGCTGTTTTTT. It is translated as CASSLTSGTITGELFF. The chain combines TRBV5-1 with TRBJ2-2; TRBD2 agrees at 10 bases. Germline CDR1 reads SGHRS; CDR2 reads YFSETQ. V trimming: 1 base; J trimming: 4 bases; junction bases outside the gene matches: 4. This CDR3 region has 16 residues.

The chain carries TRBV5-1 and TRBJ2-5; D might be TRBD1 (5 bases). The germline V and J ends were trimmed by 5 bases and 2 bases, with 13 bases remaining between them. Germline CDR1 reads SGHRS; CDR2 reads YFSETQ. This CDR3 is built from 14 residues. The CDR3 here is CASRLRQSQETQYF. The CDR3 region has the DNA TGCGCCAGCAGACTGCGACAGTCACAAGAGACCCAGTACTTC.

The chain's CDR3 is CASSILQKNIQYF. CDR3 DNA sequence: TGTGCCAGTAGTATTCTACAGAAAAACATTCAGTACTTC. The rearrangement uses TRBV19 and TRBJ2-4; D ambiguous. V lost 3 bases to trimming and J lost 4 bases, with 7 bases between them. The CDR3 contains 13 residues. Germline V gene data show CDR1 as LNHDA and CDR2 as SQIVND (reference sequence).

CDR3 nucleotides: TGTGCCAGCACCCGGGACGCTCGTCTGGAGCAGTACTTC. Amino acid sequence: CASTRDARLEQYF. V gene TRBV2 combines with J gene TRBJ2-7; D tentatively reads TRBD1 or TRBD2 (5 bases each). Trimming took off 7 bases at V and 7 bases at J, with 17 bases between the two ends. This CDR3 spans 13 amino acids. Germline values: CDR1 SNHLY, CDR2 FYNNEI.

This clone appeared a single time. The gene calls are TRBV7-3 and TRBJ2-3; D gene ambiguous. Trimming removed 2 bases from V and 0 bases from J, with 12 bases in between. Germline CDR1 SGHTA, CDR2 FQGTGA. The CDR3 covers 16 residues. The CDR3 is CASSLLGSFSTDTQYF. The DNA for the CDR3 is TGTGCCAGCAGCTTACTAGGATCCTTCAGCACAGATACGCAGTATTTT. Full variable domain (missing parts from reference TRBV7-3 and TRBJ2-3): GAGVSQTPSNKVTEKGKYVELRCDPISGHTALYWYRQSLGQGPEFLIYFQGTGAADDSGLPNDRFFAVRPEGSVSTLKIQRTERGDSAVYLCASSLLGSFSTDTQYFGPGTRLTVL.